This T cell receptor beta chain emerged from a study of blood T cell repertoires in COVID-19 (dated by TCRdb to about 2020). Looking at the study overall: Collaborator samples came from the United States, Italy and Spain and covered acute and convalescent phases of COVID-19. Samples came from the ongoing ImmuneRACE study (first 160 participants) plus 1,254 subjects from 6 global collaborators. The material from the prospective study consisted of cDNA or gDNA derived from T cells, B-cell-depleted T cells, or PBMCs. A freely available public database, intended as a resource for researchers studying the immune response to SARS-CoV-2, is where the repertoires were released. Where available, HLA class I and class II types were taken from metadata supplied by the sample provider and were not determined by assay-based typing. Deeply sampled blood TCRbeta repertoires from subjects exposed to, actively infected with, or recovered from COVID-19 were included in the dataset. The sample metadata nearly always contained a de-identified subject ID, COVID-19 status, age in years and sex.

With regard to this clone: What antigen it recognizes has not been identified. The record has no base qualities; no much larger clone is one base away.

Broader findings and caveats from the paper: How much clinical and demographic metadata was included differed by source and by participant, and the metadata was provided uncurated.

The germline V gene (reference sequence) sets CDR1 to LNHDA and CDR2 to SQIVND. At the junction V is shortened by 3 bases and J by 7 bases, with 12 bases in between. The CDR3, from cysteine to phenylalanine, totals 14 residues. CDR3 DNA is the only sequence kept; it has 42 bases, read in frame from the first base. TCRbeta CDR3 regions were amplified from genomic DNA using the immunoSEQ Assay, a bias-controlled multiplex PCR. The paper's data handling went like this. The number of nucleated cells in each sample was estimated by amplification of reference gene primers within the assay. Sequence reads were collapsed and filtered to measure the absolute abundance of every unique TCRbeta CDR3 rearrangement. Productive Simpson clonality was computed per sample as the square root of Simpson's diversity index over productive rearrangements. Entries here come from immuneACCESS through TCRdb and include only in-frame sequences with V and J called. Some clones fail to appear in such tables; in the studies checked, an unresolved V gene covers under half of the shortfall, and the cause of the remainder is unknown. V, J and clone size derive from that table, while D and trimming were established from the DNA sequence. The sample has more than 150,000 clones on record, roughly 80% of them singletons. The ten most abundant clones make up about 13% of the sample.

A second Seattle source provided samples from volunteer blood donors who had recovered from COVID-19. The collaborating institutions used their own protocols to collect whole blood in K2EDTA tubes. For TCRbeta analysis, collaborator samples were shipped as frozen whole blood, as isolated PBMCs, or as DNA extracted from either sample type. The sequenced sample consisted of peripheral blood. The TCR comes from a man between 50 and 59 years old who had recovered from COVID-19. The V and J genes are TRBV19 and TRBJ2-2; a weak D assignment points to TRBD2 (6 bases agree). For the CDR3, the sequence is CASSMGTGVGELFF. In nucleotide form, the sequence is TGTGCCAGTAGTATGGGAACGGGGGTCGGGGAGCTGTTTTTT.